One T cell receptor (beta chain) is described in this entry. The data were obtained in a study of T-cell memory formation after mild COVID-19. TCRdb analysed the 5' RACE reads with MiXCR anew, one entry per CDR3 protein. The table includes about 340,000 distinct CDR3 sequences, 20% to 25% detected once. Trimming removed 5 bases at V and 5 bases at J, with 15 bases between. The CDR3 consists of 15 residues. Per germline, CDR1 SEHNR and CDR2 FQNEAQ (reference sequence). The gene calls are TRBV7-9 and TRBJ2-2; D possibly matches TRBD1 or TRBD2 (5 bases each). This receptor was identified in a young man who had mild COVID-19 (a few samples of this study predate the infection). Cell type and time point are not known. Sequencing was performed on PBMCs or a T cell subset sorted from them (not recorded which). The CDR3 nucleotides read TGTGCCAGCAGCCGAGGGACGGAGAGGACCGGGGAGCTGTTTTTT. As protein: CASSRGTERTGELFF.